Given below is one T cell receptor (beta chain) in context. This sample is part of a study of blood T cell repertoires in COVID-19. As for the study in general: Samples taken during acute and convalescent COVID-19 were collected in the United States, Italy and Spain.

Per the original data handling: Nucleated cell number was recorded as an estimate derived from reference gene primer amplification. Only in-frame clones appear in the TCRdb table, and some are missing; sequencing was by immunoSEQ multiplex PCR. For V, J and clone size, that table is used; D and trimming come from the DNA. The data show 150,000 or so clones, 82% seen once. V was clipped by 0 bases and J by 3 bases; unmatched bases: 5. This CDR3 spans 15 amino acids. The germline CDR1 and CDR2 sequences are SGHNT and YYREEE (reference sequence). The chain joins TRBV5-4 to TRBJ2-5; 7 nucleotides align to TRBD2. This clonotype was obtained from a woman between 65 and 79 years old with acute or convalescent COVID-19. The specimen sequenced was peripheral blood. The CDR3 DNA reads as TGTGCCAGCAGCTTGGTTGGGGGGGGAAAAGAGACCCAGTACTTC. It encodes CASSLVGGGKETQYF.